These 28 T cell receptor beta chains were sequenced from one sample in a study of blood T cell repertoires in COVID-19. The repertoire was sequenced with immunoSEQ multiplex PCR; TCRdb's copy has only in-frame clones and lacks some. The sample carries over 200,000 clones, around 89% recorded once. The sample consisted of PBMCs or T cells enriched from blood (not recorded which). The receptor set was obtained from a middle-aged woman with acute COVID-19.

This chain joins TRBV11-2 and TRBJ1-6, with a weak D call TRBD1 (5 bases). The V and J ends lost 6 bases and 15 bases respectively, with 24 bases between them. In germline, CDR1 is SGHAT, CDR2 FQNNGV. This CDR3 comprises 15 residues. The CDR3 nucleotides read TGTGCCAGCAGACGCATACAGGTTACGAAAGGGCTCCTCCACTTT. Translation: CASRRIQVTKGLLHF.

The chain links TRBV19 to TRBJ1-2; D not certain. Per the germline V gene, CDR1 is LNHDA and CDR2 is SQIVND (reference sequence). Trimming took 0 bases from V and 4 from J, leaving 12 bases between them. The CDR3 extends over 15 amino acids. The CDR3 loop reads CASSIDGERSYGYTF. For the CDR3, the DNA is TGTGCCAGTAGTATAGACGGCGAGCGATCCTATGGCTACACCTTC.

This chain links TRBV29-1 with TRBJ1-3; tentative D call: TRBD1 (6 bases). The CDR3 spans 15 residues. The germline V and J ends were trimmed by 7 bases and 2 bases, with 18 bases remaining between them. CDR1 is SQVTM, CDR2 ANQGSEA, per germline. CDR3 residues: CSATDSDSAGNTIYF. The CDR3 region has the DNA TGCAGCGCAACAGACTCGGACAGTGCTGGAAACACCATATATTTT.

The CDR3 DNA reads TGTGCCAGCACGGGAAGAAACACCGGGGAGCTGTTTTTT. Its protein is CASTGRNTGELFF. This chain connects TRBV6-5 to TRBJ2-2; possibly TRBD2 for D (5 bases). Germline V gene sequence: CDR1 MNHEY, CDR2 SVGAGI. V was shortened by 7 bases and J by 2 bases, with 8 bases between the two germline ends. This CDR3 spans 13 amino acids.

This chain links TRBV30 with TRBJ1-1; D is uncertain. Trimming left V 0 bases short and J 4 bases short, with 6 bases between. The CDR3 length is 12 residues. CDR1 GTSNPN and CDR2 SVGIG come from the germline V gene (reference sequence). The chain's CDR3 is CAWSVRGTEAFF. The CDR3 DNA follows: TGTGCCTGGAGTGTTCGCGGCACTGAAGCTTTCTTT.

The chain couples TRBV29-1 to TRBJ2-7; possible D gene TRBD2, 7 bases. Germline CDR1 is SQVTM and CDR2 is ANQGSEA. V lost 4 bases, J lost 5 bases, and 12 bases lay in between. The CDR3 has 12 residues. The CDR3 reads CSVGEGVHEQYF. The CDR3 DNA follows: TGCAGCGTTGGGGAGGGGGTCCACGAGCAGTACTTC.

This chain joins TRBV4-2 and TRBJ2-1, with a possible D match to TRBD2 (6 bases). Trimming took 0 bases from V and 0 from J, leaving 12 bases between them. CDR1 and CDR2 from the germline V gene are LGHNA and YNFKEQ. The CDR3 sequence is 17 residues long. The CDR3, as DNA: TGTGCCAGCAGCCAAGATCGATCCGGGAGCTCCTACAATGAGCAGTTCTTC. Its protein product is CASSQDRSGSSYNEQFF.

This chain uses TRBV6-5 with TRBJ2-3; the D gene is possibly TRBD1 (5 bases). The CDR3 length is 12 residues. Germline-derived CDR1 and CDR2 are MNHEY and SVGAGI. The V gene lost 4 bases and the J gene lost 4 bases, with 6 bases spanning the gap. The CDR3 DNA reads as TGTGCCAGCAGTTCACAGGCAGATACGCAGTATTTT. This sequence encodes CASSSQADTQYF.

This clone was counted a few times. The rearrangement links TRBV9 to TRBJ2-7; no clear D. CDR3 length equals 12 residues. Germline CDR1 is SGDLS and CDR2 is YYNGEE. Trimming took 4 bases from V and 6 from J, leaving 11 bases between them. The CDR3 spells CASSLPPGEQYF. In DNA form, the CDR3 reads TGTGCCAGCAGCCTCCCCCCCGGCGAGCAGTACTTC. Together with reference TRBV9 and TRBJ2-7, the CDR3 gives the full variable domain: DSGVTQTPKHLITATGQRVTLRCSPRSGDLSVYWYQQSLDQGLQFLIQYYNGEERAKGNILERFSAQQFPDLHSELNLSSLELGDSALYFCASSLPPGEQYFGPGTRLTVT.

J is TRBJ2-1 and V is TRBV9, with D perhaps matching TRBD1 (6 bases). Germline CDR1 SGDLS, CDR2 YYNGEE. V shed 2 bases and J shed 10 bases, with 10 bases lying between them. The CDR3 totals 12 residues. For the CDR3, the DNA is TGTGCCAGCAGCGTTCAGGGGTGGGAGCAGTTCTTC. As protein: CASSVQGWEQFF. The variable domain in full, with the rest retrieved from reference TRBV9 and TRBJ2-1, is DSGVTQTPKHLITATGQRVTLRCSPRSGDLSVYWYQQSLDQGLQFLIQYYNGEERAKGNILERFSAQQFPDLHSELNLSSLELGDSALYFCASSVQGWEQFFGPGTRLTVL.

This clone was counted a single time. The genes are TRBV6-4 and TRBJ2-1; 9 positions match TRBD2. Germline V gene lookup returns CDR1 MRHNA and CDR2 SNTAGT. The CDR3 is 15 amino acids. V shed 4 bases, J shed 8 bases, and the junction held 9 bases outside the gene matches. CDR3 nucleotide sequence: TGTGCCAGCAGTGCTCGGCGGGAGGGTTTCGATGAGCAGTTCTTC. As protein: CASSARREGFDEQFF.

The chain has TRBV5-8 and TRBJ1-1; TRBD1 is a possible D gene (5 bases). This CDR3 is 15 amino acids long. CDR1 and CDR2 from the germline V gene are SGHTS and YDEGEE. Deletions cut 2 bases from V and 2 bases from J, with 13 bases between. Here the CDR3 DNA reads TGTGCCAGCAGCTTATCGGTGGGGGGAAACACTGAAGCTTTCTTT. Its translation: CASSLSVGGNTEAFF.

This chain joins TRBV2 and TRBJ2-2, with TRBD1 matching over 8 bases. This CDR3 contains 14 residues. V lost 7 bases, J lost 1 base, and 2 bases stayed unmatched. Germline CDR1 SNHLY, CDR2 FYNNEI. The CDR3 is CASTGTGNTGELFF. In DNA, the CDR3 is TGTGCCAGCACCGGGACAGGGAACACCGGGGAGCTGTTTTTT.

This chain connects TRBV19 to TRBJ2-3; TRBD1 might be the D (5 bases). Looked up from germline, CDR1 is LNHDA and CDR2 is SQIVND (reference sequence). V lost 4 bases and J 2 bases, leaving 7 bases between the germline ends. The CDR3 loop spans 13 amino acids. The CDR3 protein is CASSRQNTDTQYF. DNA of the CDR3: TGTGCCAGTAGTAGACAGAACACAGATACGCAGTATTTT.

The CDR3 DNA reads as TGTGCCAGCAGTTCGCTACCGGGACAGGGCACAGATACGCAGTATTTT. This encodes CASSSLPGQGTDTQYF. The chain is built from TRBV27 and TRBJ2-3; 8 bases are a match to TRBD1. The CDR3 runs 16 residues. Germline assignment: CDR1 MNHEY and CDR2 SMNVEV (reference sequence). The J segment lost 1 base and the V segment lost 4 bases, leaving 7 bases of the junction unmatched.

This rearrangement joins TRBV7-8 to TRBJ1-3; D not resolved. Germline V gives CDR1 SGHVS, CDR2 FQNEAQ. V was shortened by 3 bases and J by 4 bases, with 16 bases between the two germline ends. This CDR3 spans 16 amino acids. The CDR3 loop is CASSFSTLPRGNTIYF. CDR3 DNA: TGTGCCAGCAGCTTTTCGACCCTACCGCGGGGAAACACCATATATTTT.

The chain uses TRBV5-8 and TRBJ1-1; D is uncertain. Germline V CDR1 and CDR2: SGHTS, YDEGEE. The V end was cut by 4 bases, the J end by 0 bases, with 13 bases between. The CDR3 contains 15 residues. This CDR3 reads CASSHGRVMNTEAFF. The DNA for the CDR3 is TGTGCCAGCAGCCATGGGCGGGTAATGAACACTGAAGCTTTCTTT.

The chain joins TRBV5-5 to TRBJ1-1, with 8 positions matching TRBD1. Germline CDR1 is SGHKS and CDR2 is YYEKEE (reference sequence). The J segment lost 1 base and the V segment lost 1 base, leaving 3 bases of the junction unmatched. The CDR3 totals 15 residues. The CDR3 is CASSLLTGANTEAFF. The CDR3 bases are TGTGCCAGCAGCTTGCTGACAGGGGCGAACACTGAAGCTTTCTTT. The entire variable domain, with the rest obtained from reference TRBV5-5 and TRBJ1-1, is as follows: DAGVTQSPTHLIKTRGQQVTLRCSPISGHKSVSWYQQVLGQGPQFIFQYYEKEERGRGNFPDRFSARQFPNYSSELNVNALLLGDSALYLCASSLLTGANTEAFFGQGTRLTVV.

The V call is TRBV7-9, the J call TRBJ1-6; no definite D call. This CDR3 is built from 15 residues. Trimming shortened V by 0 bases and J by 9 bases, and 12 bases separated the two germline ends. Per the germline V gene, CDR1 is SEHNR and CDR2 is FQNEAQ (reference sequence). The CDR3 sequence is CASSLAGQLRSPLHF. CDR3 sequence (DNA): TGTGCCAGCAGCTTAGCGGGCCAACTCCGTTCACCCCTCCACTTT.

J is TRBJ1-5 and V is TRBV4-1, with D unresolved. Germline CDR1 and CDR2: MGHRA and YSYEKL. V lost 2 bases to trimming and J lost 7 bases, with 15 bases between them. This CDR3 region has 15 residues. In nucleotides, the CDR3 is TGCGCCAGCAGCCAAAGTACCAGAGGGAGACAGCCCCAGCATTTT. Protein product: CASSQSTRGRQPQHF.

This clone was seen only once. This chain connects TRBV7-2 to TRBJ1-5; D not certain. The CDR3 is made up of 15 amino acids. Trimming shortened V by 1 base and J by 2 bases, and 9 bases separated the two germline ends. In germline, CDR1 is SGHTA, CDR2 FQGNSA. Written as DNA, the CDR3 is TGTGCCAGCAGCTTAGACGCGGGTGGCAATCAGCCCCAGCATTTT. Residues: CASSLDAGGNQPQHF. Based on the CDR3 plus reference TRBV7-2 and TRBJ1-5, the full variable domain is GAGVSQSPSNKVTEKGKDVELRCDPISGHTALYWYRQSLGQGLEFLIYFQGNSAPDKSGLPSDRFSAERTGGSVSTLTIQRTQQEDSAVYLCASSLDAGGNQPQHFGDGTRLSIL.

The table lists this clone with a count of one. The chain has TRBV9 and TRBJ2-1; tentatively, D is TRBD2 (6 bases). The CDR3 loop spans 16 amino acids. The V and J ends lost 0 bases and 5 bases respectively, with 15 bases between them. The germline V gene has CDR1 SGDLS and CDR2 YYNGEE. The CDR3 is CASSVDPAGINNEQFF. DNA of the CDR3: TGTGCCAGCAGCGTAGATCCCGCGGGAATAAACAATGAGCAGTTCTTC.

The chain has TRBV2 and TRBJ2-7, with 10 bases matching TRBD1. Germline trimming cut 6 bases from V and 6 bases from J; bases unmatched to any gene: 8. The CDR3 has 14 residues. The germline V gene has CDR1 SNHLY and CDR2 FYNNEI. The CDR3 sequence: CASSAGQGVSEQYF. For the CDR3, the DNA is TGTGCCAGCAGCGCTGGACAGGGGGTGAGCGAGCAGTACTTC.

V usage is TRBV25-1 and J usage is TRBJ1-1; TRBD1 is a possible D gene (6 bases). Germline V gene data show CDR1 as MGHDK and CDR2 as SYGVNS. With 1 base removed from V and 5 bases from J, the gap between germline ends came to 11 bases. The CDR3 is made up of 14 amino acids. The CDR3 sequence is CASSESGVGTEAFF. DNA of the CDR3: TGTGCCAGCAGTGAATCAGGGGTAGGAACTGAAGCTTTCTTT.

V is TRBV10-3 and J is TRBJ1-4; TRBD1 is a possible D gene (5 bases). The CDR3 spans 15 residues. CDR1 is ENHRY, CDR2 SYGVKD, per germline. V lost 5 bases to trimming and J lost 5 bases, with 15 bases between them. CDR3 sequence: CAISPGPAANEKLFF. CDR3 in DNA: TGTGCCATCAGTCCAGGGCCGGCCGCAAATGAAAAACTGTTTTTT.

The J gene is TRBJ2-1, the V gene TRBV2, with TRBD1 identical over 7 bases. The V and J ends lost 7 bases and 5 bases, in that order; junction bases with no gene match: 8. This CDR3 has 14 amino acids. Germline V lookup: CDR1 SNHLY, CDR2 FYNNEI. The DNA of the CDR3 is TGTGCCAGCACATCACAGGGGACGAACAATGAGCAGTTCTTC. The encoded protein is CASTSQGTNNEQFF.

The rearrangement joins TRBV24-1 to TRBJ2-3; D remains unclear. Trimming removed 1 base from V and 1 base from J, with 11 bases in between. The V gene's germline CDR1 is KGHDR and CDR2 SFDVKD. CDR3 size: 16 residues. CDR3 sequence: CATSDLALTGTDTQYF. The CDR3 nucleotides read TGTGCCACCAGTGATTTAGCCCTAACCGGCACAGATACGCAGTATTTT.

This clone was picked up one time. This rearrangement joins TRBV18 to TRBJ2-3; tentatively, D is TRBD2 (6 bases). CDR3 size: 14 residues. The V gene lost 2 bases and the J gene lost 2 bases, with 8 bases spanning the gap. Germline loops: CDR1 KGHSH, CDR2 LQKENI. The CDR3 reads CASSPEGLTDTQYF. As DNA, the CDR3 is TGTGCCAGCTCACCAGAGGGACTCACAGATACGCAGTATTTT. Drawing the rest from reference TRBV18 and TRBJ2-3, the complete variable domain is NAGVMQNPRHLVRRRGQEARLRCSPMKGHSHVYWYRQLPEEGLKFMVYLQKENIIDESGMPKERFSAEFPKEGPSILRIQQVVRGDSAAYFCASSPEGLTDTQYFGPGTRLTVL.